The 32 T cell receptor beta chains listed next were all sequenced from one sample in a study of T cell changes during pregnancy in multiple sclerosis. The data were produced by immunoSEQ multiplex PCR, yet TCRdb's version contains in-frame clones alone and is incomplete. This sample has tens of thousands of clones, with approximately 90% found just once. The material sequenced was peripheral blood, taken before pregnancy. All receptors derive from a female donor with multiple sclerosis, enrolled in a pregnancy study.

The CDR3 loop reads CASRPRAGRTGLLNTEAFF. CDR3 nucleotides: TGCGCCAGCAGACCGCGGGCCGGAAGGACAGGTCTCTTGAACACTGAAGCTTTCTTT. This chain uses TRBV5-1 with TRBJ1-1, with 7 bases that match TRBD1. Looked up from germline, CDR1 is SGHRS and CDR2 is YFSETQ. The V and J ends lost 5 bases and 0 bases, in that order; junction bases with no gene match: 19. This CDR3 contains 19 residues.

This sequence joins TRBV11-2 and TRBJ1-1; D is unclear. Trimming took off 2 bases at V and 7 bases at J, with 14 bases between the two ends. CDR3 length: 14 amino acids. Per germline, CDR1 SGHAT and CDR2 FQNNGV. DNA of the CDR3: TGTGCCAGCAGCTTATTGATCTCGTCCGGTGAAGCTTTCTTT. Protein sequence: CASSLLISSGEAFF.

The chain combines TRBV29-1 with TRBJ2-4; tentatively, D is TRBD2 (7 bases). Trimming stripped 1 base from V and 2 bases from J, with 12 bases between. The CDR3 length is 15 residues. CDR1 and CDR2 from the germline V gene are SQVTM and ANQGSEA. The CDR3 sequence: CSVEGGGRSKNIQYF. CDR3 DNA sequence: TGCAGCGTTGAAGGGGGGGGCAGATCCAAAAACATTCAGTACTTC.

V gene TRBV7-8 combines with J gene TRBJ2-5; 8 nucleotides line up with TRBD2. The length of the CDR3 is 15 residues. Trimming took 3 bases from V and 5 from J; bases not matched to a gene: 8. Germline CDR1 is SGHVS and CDR2 is FQNEAQ. The chain's CDR3 is CASSLTGGAAETQYF. CDR3 in DNA: TGTGCCAGCAGCTTGACCGGGGGGGCGGCTGAGACCCAGTACTTC.

This clone was counted a single time. The gene calls are TRBV5-1 and TRBJ2-3; 7 bases are shared with TRBD2. CDR1 is SGHRS and CDR2 is YFSETQ in the germline V gene. V lost 4 bases to trimming and J lost 3 bases; unmatched junction nucleotides: 8. This CDR3 has 15 amino acids. Here the CDR3 DNA reads TGCGCCAGCAGCGGGGGGGGTAGCGGTACAGATACGCAGTATTTT. Amino acids: CASSGGGSGTDTQYF.

The DNA of the CDR3 is TGTGCCACCAGCTCCTCCGGGACAGGTTACGAGCAGTACTTC. Translation: CATSSSGTGYEQYF. The gene calls are TRBV15 and TRBJ2-7; 8 bases fit TRBD1. This CDR3 comprises 14 residues. The V segment lost 5 bases and the J segment 4 bases; nucleotides outside the gene matches: 7. The germline CDR1 and CDR2 sequences are LNHNV and YYDKDF (reference sequence). Complete variable domain (other parts from reference TRBV15 and TRBJ2-7): DAMVIQNPRYQVTQFGKPVTLSCSQTLNHNVMYWYQQKSSQAPKLLFHYYDKDFNNEADTPDNFQSRRPNTSFCFLDIRSPGLGDTAMYLCATSSSGTGYEQYFGPGTRLTVT.

The V call is TRBV11-2, the J call TRBJ2-2; 8 positions agree with TRBD2. This CDR3 has 16 amino acids. From germline, CDR1 is SGHAT and CDR2 FQNNGV. J gave up 4 bases and V 1 base, and 5 bases lay outside the gene matches. The CDR3 DNA follows: TGTGCCAGCAGCTTAGGGGCGGGGGGTTCCACCGGGGAGCTGTTTTTT. Encoded protein: CASSLGAGGSTGELFF.

The chain is built from TRBV18 and TRBJ2-5; tentatively, D is TRBD1 (6 bases). The CDR3 is made up of 15 amino acids. V shed 2 bases and J shed 5 bases, with 15 bases lying between them. Per germline, CDR1 KGHSH and CDR2 LQKENI. In DNA, the CDR3 is TGTGCCAGCTCACCATTAGGACAGCCGGCCGAGACCCAGTACTTC. As protein: CASSPLGQPAETQYF.

This chain joins TRBV7-8 and TRBJ2-3; D may be TRBD2 (5 bases). Trimming left V 5 bases short and J 1 base short, with 13 bases between. CDR3 length: 15 residues. Germline V gives CDR1 SGHVS, CDR2 FQNEAQ. This CDR3 is CASSPLSAGTDTQYF. The CDR3 bases are TGTGCCAGCAGCCCCCTATCAGCGGGCACAGATACGCAGTATTTT.

This clone was counted between two and nine times. The DNA for the CDR3 is TGTGCCAGCAGCCAAGAAGTCAGGTACGGAAACACCATATATTTT. This encodes CASSQEVRYGNTIYF. The chain couples TRBV4-2 to TRBJ1-3, with D hard to call. CDR1 and CDR2 (germline): LGHNA, YNFKEQ. The V and J ends lost 0 bases and 4 bases respectively, with 10 bases between them. The CDR3 is made up of 15 amino acids.

The rearrangement uses TRBV11-2 and TRBJ2-7, with 12 positions matching TRBD2. V lost 3 bases, J lost 7 bases, and 7 bases stayed unmatched. CDR3 length equals 15 residues. CDR1 SGHAT and CDR2 FQNNGV come from the germline V gene. The CDR3 reads CASSFPASGRGEQYF. Here the CDR3 DNA reads TGTGCCAGCAGCTTCCCCGCTAGCGGGAGGGGAGAGCAGTACTTC.

V and J are TRBV7-9 and TRBJ1-1, with 8 bases lining up with TRBD1. From germline, CDR1 is SEHNR and CDR2 FQNEAQ (reference sequence). With 1 base clipped from V and 2 bases from J, the junction kept 3 bases outside the gene matches. The length of the CDR3 is 15 residues. The CDR3 region has the DNA TGTGCCAGCAGCTTAGGGACAGGGTTTAACACTGAAGCTTTCTTT. This encodes CASSLGTGFNTEAFF.

The V and J genes are TRBV7-9 and TRBJ1-2; D might be TRBD1 (5 bases). Germline V lookup: CDR1 SEHNR, CDR2 FQNEAQ (reference sequence). The CDR3 is made up of 14 amino acids. Trimming pared 1 base from V and 6 bases from J, leaving 12 bases between. This chain's CDR3 is CASSLVQGWDGYTF. In DNA form, the CDR3 reads TGTGCCAGCAGCTTAGTCCAGGGCTGGGATGGCTACACCTTC.

The genes are TRBV2 and TRBJ2-6; 8 bases are shared with TRBD1. There are 14 residues in the CDR3. The V and J ends lost 9 bases and 4 bases, in that order; junction bases with no gene match: 5. CDR1 and CDR2 from the germline V gene are SNHLY and FYNNEI. The CDR3 DNA follows: TGTGCCAGGCAGACAGGGGTAGGGGCCAACGTCCTGACTTTC. It translates to CARQTGVGANVLTF.

V usage is TRBV7-2 and J usage is TRBJ2-1; the D gene is possibly TRBD2 (7 bases). In germline, CDR1 is SGHTA, CDR2 FQGNSA. The CDR3 is made up of 16 amino acids. With 1 base removed from V and 2 bases from J, the gap between germline ends came to 12 bases. CDR3 nucleotide sequence: TGTGCCAGCAGCTTAGAAGGGAGGGGGGCCTACAATGAGCAGTTCTTC. It encodes CASSLEGRGAYNEQFF.

This sequence joins TRBV5-4 and TRBJ2-2; perhaps TRBD1 as D (5 bases). In germline, CDR1 is SGHNT, CDR2 YYREEE (reference sequence). The germline V and J ends were trimmed by 4 bases and 5 bases, with 15 bases remaining between them. This CDR3 is 15 amino acids long. The CDR3 DNA reads TGTGCCAGCAGCCCGCAGGCAGGGCGGACCGGGGAGCTGTTTTTT. This gives the protein CASSPQAGRTGELFF.

The J gene is TRBJ2-2, the V gene TRBV7-3; possible D gene TRBD1, 6 bases. Germline lookup yields CDR1 SGHTA and CDR2 FQGTGA. V lost 0 bases, J lost 1 base, and 12 bases lay in between. This CDR3 is 17 amino acids long. The CDR3 spells CASSLTQGAMNTGELFF. The CDR3, as DNA: TGTGCCAGCAGCTTAACACAGGGAGCCATGAACACCGGGGAGCTGTTTTTT.

This clone is a singleton in its sample. The V gene is TRBV10-2, the J gene TRBJ2-1; 13 nucleotides match TRBD2. CDR1 WSHSY and CDR2 SAAADI come from the germline V gene. The junction had 13 bases not matched to a gene; V was cut back by 5 bases and J by 9 bases. The CDR3 sequence is 17 residues long. The CDR3: CASSLGLAGASVVEQFF. The CDR3 DNA sequence: TGCGCCAGCAGTCTCGGACTAGCGGGAGCGTCCGTGGTTGAGCAGTTCTTC.

The CDR3 loop is CASSVPGQVNTEAFF. CDR3 DNA sequence: TGTGCCAGCAGCGTACCGGGACAGGTCAACACTGAAGCTTTCTTT. V gene TRBV5-4 combines with J gene TRBJ1-1; 8 nucleotides align to TRBD1. Losses at the gene ends were 4 bases for V and 2 bases for J; bases not matched to a gene: 7. CDR3 size: 15 residues. Germline assignment: CDR1 SGHNT and CDR2 YYREEE (reference sequence).

The chain combines TRBV7-3 with TRBJ2-2; D is ambiguous. This CDR3 has 14 residues. Trimming left V 1 base short and J 4 bases short, with 7 bases between. Germline V gene sequence: CDR1 SGHTA, CDR2 FQGTGA. Here the CDR3 DNA reads TGTGCCAGCAGCTTAAAAGGCGGCACCGGGGAGCTGTTTTTT. Translation gives CASSLKGGTGELFF.

The chain joins TRBV5-1 to TRBJ2-4; the match to TRBD1 covers 7 bases. Unmatched junction bases numbered 8, after V lost 3 bases and J lost 8 bases. Germline loops: CDR1 SGHRS, CDR2 YFSETQ. The CDR3 has 14 residues. Here the CDR3 reads CASSSPGQTDIQYF. CDR3 nucleotides: TGCGCCAGCAGCTCCCCGGGACAGACGGACATTCAGTACTTC. The full variable domain, its missing parts supplied by reference TRBV5-1 and TRBJ2-4, is KAGVTQTPRYLIKTRGQQVTLSCSPISGHRSVSWYQQTPGQGLQFLFEYFSETQRNKGNFPGRFSGRQFSNSRSEMNVSTLELGDSALYLCASSSPGQTDIQYFGAGTRLSVL.

The chain couples TRBV6-1 to TRBJ1-5, with TRBD1 identical over 10 bases. CDR1 is MNHNS, CDR2 SASEGT, per germline. J lost 3 bases, V lost 5 bases, and 4 bases had no gene match. The CDR3 covers 15 residues. As DNA, the CDR3 is TGTGCCAGCAGTTGGACAGGGGGTTTCAATCAGCCCCAGCATTTT. Its protein is CASSWTGGFNQPQHF.

The chain employs TRBV7-6 and TRBJ1-2, with TRBD1 identical over 11 bases. The V gene's germline CDR1 is SGHVS and CDR2 FNYEAQ. V lost 6 bases, J lost 10 bases, and 7 bases stayed unmatched. This CDR3 region has 13 residues. The CDR3 region is CASREGTGGTYTF. For the CDR3, the DNA is TGTGCCAGCAGGGAGGGGACAGGGGGGACCTACACCTTC. The variable domain in full, completed from reference TRBV7-6 and TRBJ1-2, reads GAGVSQSPRYKVTKRGQDVALRCDPISGHVSLYWYRQALGQGPEFLTYFNYEAQQDKSGLPNDRFSAERPEGSISTLTIQRTEQRDSAMYRCASREGTGGTYTFGSGTRLTVV.

The chain joins TRBV6-6 to TRBJ1-1, with a possible D match to TRBD1 (6 bases). The length of the CDR3 is 14 residues. CDR1 and CDR2 (germline): MNHNY, SVGAGI (reference sequence). V lost 5 bases and J lost 1, with 11 bases in between. The CDR3 sequence: CASSPGTTNTEAFF. The CDR3 DNA is TGTGCCAGCAGTCCCGGGACAACGAACACTGAAGCTTTCTTT.

J is TRBJ1-3 and V is TRBV7-2; 7 bases map to TRBD1. This CDR3 region has 16 residues. Looked up from germline, CDR1 is SGHTA and CDR2 is FQGNSA. After removal of 4 bases from V and 4 bases from J, the junction contained 10 bases not matched to a gene. CDR3: CASSSTGQAGGNTIYF. Written as DNA, the CDR3 is TGTGCCAGCAGCTCGACCGGACAGGCGGGAGGAAACACCATATATTTT.

This clone was recorded once. V and J are TRBV9 and TRBJ1-1; TRBD1 is a possible D gene (5 bases). The CDR3 contains 13 residues. CDR1 is SGDLS and CDR2 is YYNGEE in the germline V gene. V was trimmed by 0 bases and J by 8 bases, leaving 11 bases between them. Here the CDR3 DNA reads TGTGCCAGCAGCGTAGAAGGACATCGGGAAGCTTTCTTT. It is translated as CASSVEGHREAFF. Combining the CDR3 with reference TRBV9 and TRBJ1-1 gives the whole variable domain DSGVTQTPKHLITATGQRVTLRCSPRSGDLSVYWYQQSLDQGLQFLIQYYNGEERAKGNILERFSAQQFPDLHSELNLSSLELGDSALYFCASSVEGHREAFFGQGTRLTVV.

The chain uses TRBV5-6 and TRBJ2-1; maybe TRBD1 (6 bases). V lost 1 base and J 1 base, leaving 6 bases between the germline ends. This CDR3 has 14 amino acids. Looked up from germline, CDR1 is SGHDT and CDR2 is YYEEEE. The CDR3 DNA reads TGTGCCAGCAGCTTGACAGGGTCCTACAATGAGCAGTTCTTC. It yields the protein CASSLTGSYNEQFF.

The rearrangement uses TRBV27 and TRBJ2-1; D not certain. This CDR3 contains 13 residues. Germline V gene lookup returns CDR1 MNHEY and CDR2 SMNVEV (reference sequence). V was pared by 5 bases and J by 6 bases, with 11 bases between. The CDR3 bases are TGTGCCAGCAGTCTCTCATACTCCAATGAGCAGTTCTTC. Its protein product is CASSLSYSNEQFF.

This clone has only one observation. The chain has TRBV2 and TRBJ2-3, with a possible D match to TRBD2 (6 bases). This CDR3 spans 15 amino acids. Trimming removed 6 bases from V and 1 base from J, with 14 bases in between. Germline CDR1 is SNHLY and CDR2 is FYNNEI. This CDR3 is CASRSLAGGTDTQYF. For the CDR3, the DNA is TGTGCCAGCAGGTCACTAGCCGGGGGCACAGATACGCAGTATTTT.

This clone has just a few counts. The J gene is TRBJ1-6, the V gene TRBV5-3, with TRBD1 identical over 10 bases. TRBV5-3 is designated an ORF whose function remains uncertain. The CDR3 spans 19 residues. V dropped 3 bases and J dropped 0; count of bases not matched to a gene: 9. CDR3 sequence: CARSYLRDRGFSYNSPLHF. DNA of the CDR3: TGTGCCAGAAGCTATCTCCGGGACAGGGGCTTCTCCTATAATTCACCCCTCCACTTT.

The rearrangement joins TRBV25-1 to TRBJ1-1, with D uncertain. V shed 3 bases and J shed 7 bases, with 6 bases lying between them. Germline V gene data show CDR1 as MGHDK and CDR2 as SYGVNS. The CDR3 has 11 residues. In nucleotides, the CDR3 is TGTGCCAGCAGTGAGAGTTTTGAAGCTTTCTTT. It codes for CASSESFEAFF.

The chain has TRBV30 and TRBJ1-2; no clear D gene. The CDR3 length is 14 residues. Germline V gene lookup returns CDR1 GTSNPN and CDR2 SVGIG (reference sequence). Trimming left V 2 bases short and J 3 bases short, with 13 bases between. CDR3 bases: TGTGCCTGGAGTCCTTCCCCTGTCGACTATGGCTACACCTTC. Protein product: CAWSPSPVDYGYTF.